The T cell receptor beta chain described here comes from a study of T cell clonotyping in hematopoietic cell transplantation. Clones were sequenced by immunoSEQ multiplex PCR, and TCRdb holds only the in-frame ones, with some missing. Among around 16,000 clones listed, roughly nine tenths were seen once. V shed 2 bases and J 4 bases; nucleotides not matched to a gene: 10. Germline V gene sequence: CDR1 SGDLS, CDR2 YYNGEE. This CDR3 has 16 residues. With respect to this clone: Its antigen remains unknown.

Study findings and constraints: After transplant, recipient diversity fell while pathologically expanded clonotypes grew through day 180.

Sequencing input: peripheral blood mononuclear cells. The gene calls are TRBV9 and TRBJ2-5; the match to TRBD2 covers 8 bases. The source of this sequence is a man aged 50 to 59 in good health. Some clones in this sample may be carry-over from other donors' samples. This CDR3 is CASSVTTGGAAETQYF. CDR3 nucleotides: TGTGCCAGCAGCGTCACCACCGGGGGGGCCGCAGAGACCCAGTACTTC. Drawing the rest from reference TRBV9 and TRBJ2-5, the complete variable domain is DSGVTQTPKHLITATGQRVTLRCSPRSGDLSVYWYQQSLDQGLQFLIQYYNGEERAKGNILERFSAQQFPDLHSELNLSSLELGDSALYFCASSVTTGGAAETQYFGPGTRLLVL.